This T cell receptor (beta chain) stems from a study of blood T cell repertoires in COVID-19. Overall study: Researchers got acute and convalescent COVID-19 samples from the United States, Italy and Spain. PBMCs, B-cell-depleted T cells, or T cells were the source of the cDNA or gDNA that made up the material.

The CDR3 runs to 13 residues. Looked up from germline, CDR1 is SGHDN and CDR2 is FVKESK. V gave up 8 bases and J gave up 7 bases, with 12 bases separating them. In this sample, this clone turned up a few times. Seattle cases were enrolled at active infection and followed longitudinally. Authors' methods: From reference gene primer amplification, estimates of nucleated cell counts were derived. Method: immunoSEQ multiplex PCR; TCRdb's copy keeps in-frame clones and lacks some. V and J calls and clone size are given by that table; D and trimming were obtained from the DNA. The profile shows about 200,000 clones, about 88% of them singletons.

This sequence joins TRBV14 and TRBJ1-6; D gene unclear. This TCR came from a man aged 50 to 60 with COVID-19, enrolled during active disease. The sample was peripheral blood. For the CDR3, the DNA is TGTGCCAGCGCGGCATCGTCCAATTCACCCCTCCACTTT. Translating it yields CASAASSNSPLHF.